This is a list of T cell receptor beta chains from one sample in a study of human T cells and chemical hapten exposure. TCRdb re-called the RACE reads with MiXCR, one entry per CDR3 protein. In the table there are some 100,000 distinct CDR3 sequences, approximately 8.8% of which are singletons. The source material was whole blood, sampled in connection with sensitization to the hapten diphenylcyclopropenone (DPC). These receptors originate from a woman aged 40 to 50 with alopecia areata. Some clones in this sample may be carry-over from other donors' samples. The CDR3 runs from the conserved cysteine through the conserved F or W. A D gene is named only where the DNA matches it firmly. Rows give clone size only sometimes, using once, few, many, or a class for an expanded clone.

v_gene: TRBV28
j_gene: TRBJ2-7
d_gene: NA
abundance: many
CDR3aa: CASKEGGYEQYF
CDR3nt: TGTGCCAGCAAAGAGGGCGGTTACGAGCAGTACTTC

v_gene: TRBV18
j_gene: TRBJ2-7
d_gene: TRBD2
abundance: few
CDR3aa: CASSPPSGDSYEQYF
CDR3nt: TGTGCCAGCTCACCACCCAGCGGGGACTCCTACGAGCAGTACTTC

v_gene: TRBV4-3
j_gene: TRBJ1-2
d_gene: TRBD1
abundance: few
CDR3aa: CASSQDVGTGNYGYTF
CDR3nt: TGCGCCAGCAGCCAAGATGTCGGGACAGGGAACTATGGCTACACCTTC

v_gene: TRBV4-2
j_gene: TRBJ2-3
d_gene: NA
abundance: few
CDR3aa: CASSQDHPSVASTDTQYF
CDR3nt: TGTGCCAGCAGCCAAGATCATCCATCCGTTGCTAGCACAGATACGCAGTATTTT

v_gene: TRBV29-1
j_gene: TRBJ1-2
d_gene: TRBD1
abundance: many
CDR3aa: CSVDDRVEQGRYGYTF
CDR3nt: TGCAGCGTTGATGATAGGGTTGAACAGGGGAGATATGGCTACACCTTC

v_gene: TRBV10-3
j_gene: TRBJ1-3
d_gene: NA
abundance: many
CDR3aa: CAISVFRSALYDPGNTIYF
CDR3nt: TGTGCCATCAGTGTATTTAGGTCAGCGCTATACGACCCTGGAAACACCATATATTTT

v_gene: TRBV5-5
j_gene: TRBJ1-5
d_gene: TRBD1
abundance: NA
CDR3aa: CASSLGDRDNQPQHF
CDR3nt: TGTGCCAGCAGCTTGGGGGACAGGGACAATCAGCCCCAGCATTTT

v_gene: TRBV4-1
j_gene: TRBJ2-3
d_gene: TRBD2
abundance: NA
CDR3aa: CASSRYLLTSESTDTQYF
CDR3nt: TGCGCCAGCAGCCGTTACCTCTTGACTAGCGAGAGCACAGATACGCAGTATTTT

v_gene: TRBV27
j_gene: TRBJ2-1
d_gene: TRBD1
abundance: many
CDR3aa: CASSLRDRGSWNEQFF
CDR3nt: TGTGCCAGCAGTTTACGGGACAGGGGCTCCTGGAATGAGCAGTTCTTC

v_gene: TRBV7-2
j_gene: TRBJ1-1
d_gene: NA
abundance: many
CDR3aa: CASSLNRLNTEAFF
CDR3nt: TGTGCCAGCAGCTTAAACAGGCTGAACACTGAAGCTTTCTTT

v_gene: TRBV21-1
j_gene: TRBJ1-1
d_gene: NA
abundance: many
CDR3aa: CASSHRVRTEAFF
CDR3nt: TGTGCCAGCAGCCACAGGGTGCGCACTGAAGCTTTCTTT

v_gene: TRBV28
j_gene: TRBJ2-7
d_gene: NA
abundance: few
CDR3aa: CASSLRPLEQYF
CDR3nt: TGTGCCAGCAGTTTAAGGCCTCTCGAGCAGTACTTC

v_gene: TRBV6-5
j_gene: TRBJ1-2
d_gene: NA
abundance: few
CDR3aa: CASSLKGNYGYTF
CDR3nt: TGTGCCAGCAGCTTAAAGGGAAACTATGGCTACACCTTC

v_gene: TRBV4-1
j_gene: TRBJ2-7
d_gene: NA
abundance: NA
CDR3aa: CASSEGPSYEQYF
CDR3nt: TGCGCCAGCAGTGAAGGGCCATCCTACGAGCAGTACTTC

v_gene: TRBV20-1
j_gene: TRBJ2-5
d_gene: NA
abundance: many
CDR3aa: CSALTGGQETQYF
CDR3nt: TGCAGTGCTCTAACAGGAGGACAAGAGACCCAGTACTTC

v_gene: TRBV12-3/TRBV12-4
j_gene: TRBJ1-2
d_gene: NA
abundance: many
CDR3aa: CASTWTLNYGYTF
CDR3nt: TGTGCCAGCACCTGGACACTTAACTATGGCTACACCTTC

v_gene: TRBV28
j_gene: TRBJ2-1
d_gene: NA
abundance: few
CDR3aa: CASIPGTYNEQFF
CDR3nt: TGTGCCAGCATCCCGGGAACCTACAATGAGCAGTTCTTC

v_gene: TRBV12-3/TRBV12-4
j_gene: TRBJ1-1
d_gene: NA
abundance: many
CDR3aa: CASSRGEGEAFF
CDR3nt: TGTGCCAGCAGTCGGGGGGAAGGCGAAGCTTTCTTT

v_gene: TRBV28
j_gene: TRBJ1-2
d_gene: NA
abundance: NA
CDR3aa: CASAGALYNGYTF
CDR3nt: TGTGCCAGCGCTGGGGCACTGTATAATGGCTACACCTTC

v_gene: TRBV29-1
j_gene: TRBJ2-2
d_gene: NA
abundance: few
CDR3aa: CSVGPLPGGELFF
CDR3nt: TGCAGCGTTGGACCCCTTCCCGGGGGGGAGCTGTTTTTT

v_gene: TRBV7-9
j_gene: TRBJ1-2
d_gene: TRBD1
abundance: few
CDR3aa: CASSLAPGQGPYGYTF
CDR3nt: TGTGCCAGCAGCTTAGCTCCGGGACAGGGACCCTATGGCTACACCTTC

v_gene: TRBV28
j_gene: TRBJ2-5
d_gene: NA
abundance: NA
CDR3aa: CASSPGLGGQETQYF
CDR3nt: TGTGCCAGCAGTCCGGGCCTCGGGGGCCAAGAGACCCAGTACTTC

v_gene: TRBV11-2
j_gene: TRBJ2-5
d_gene: NA
abundance: NA
CDR3aa: CASSSPGFKETQYF
CDR3nt: TGTGCCAGCAGCTCACCGGGATTCAAAGAGACCCAGTACTTC

v_gene: TRBV18
j_gene: TRBJ1-1
d_gene: NA
abundance: few
CDR3aa: CASSDGQNTEAFF
CDR3nt: TGTGCCAGCTCAGACGGACAGAACACTGAAGCTTTCTTT

v_gene: TRBV10-3
j_gene: TRBJ2-7
d_gene: NA
abundance: many
CDR3aa: CAISEPMGGTGAYEQYF
CDR3nt: TGTGCCATCAGTGAGCCGATGGGGGGAACAGGGGCCTACGAGCAGTACTTC

v_gene: TRBV27
j_gene: TRBJ2-7
d_gene: TRBD2
abundance: few
CDR3aa: CASRLAGDSYEQYF
CDR3nt: TGTGCCAGCAGGCTAGCGGGGGACTCCTACGAGCAGTACTTC

v_gene: TRBV13
j_gene: TRBJ2-5
d_gene: TRBD1
abundance: NA
CDR3aa: CASSFRDRGLETQYF
CDR3nt: TGTGCCAGCAGTTTCCGGGACAGGGGATTAGAGACCCAGTACTTC

v_gene: TRBV9
j_gene: TRBJ2-1
d_gene: NA
abundance: few
CDR3aa: CASSVDGLRYNEQFF
CDR3nt: TGTGCCAGCAGCGTAGATGGTCTGCGGTACAATGAGCAGTTCTTC

v_gene: TRBV12-3/TRBV12-4
j_gene: TRBJ2-6
d_gene: NA
abundance: NA
CDR3aa: CASRPGQTGANVLTF
CDR3nt: TGTGCCAGCAGACCCGGACAGACTGGGGCCAACGTCCTGACTTTC

v_gene: TRBV20-1
j_gene: TRBJ2-5
d_gene: NA
abundance: many
CDR3aa: CSAREKGWETQYF
CDR3nt: TGCAGTGCTAGAGAGAAGGGATGGGAGACCCAGTACTTC

v_gene: TRBV12-3/TRBV12-4
j_gene: TRBJ2-3
d_gene: NA
abundance: many
CDR3aa: CASSSNTIRTHTQYF
CDR3nt: TGTGCCAGCAGTTCGAACACGATCAGGACCCATACGCAGTATTTT

v_gene: TRBV18
j_gene: TRBJ1-2
d_gene: NA
abundance: few
CDR3aa: CASSPGGQMGYTF
CDR3nt: TGTGCCAGCTCCCCTGGAGGTCAAATGGGCTACACCTTC

v_gene: TRBV7-3
j_gene: TRBJ2-3
d_gene: TRBD2
abundance: NA
CDR3aa: CASSLGTSGLTDTQYF
CDR3nt: TGTGCCAGCAGCCTGGGGACTAGCGGCCTCACAGATACGCAGTATTTT

v_gene: TRBV29-1
j_gene: TRBJ2-7
d_gene: NA
abundance: few
CDR3aa: CSVEDLMVGQNEQYF
CDR3nt: TGCAGCGTTGAAGATTTGATGGTAGGGCAGAACGAGCAGTACTTC

v_gene: TRBV12-3/TRBV12-4
j_gene: TRBJ1-2
d_gene: NA
abundance: NA
CDR3aa: CASSFHGVLGYTF
CDR3nt: TGTGCCAGCAGTTTCCACGGAGTGCTCGGCTACACCTTC

v_gene: TRBV4-3
j_gene: TRBJ2-6
d_gene: NA
abundance: few
CDR3aa: CASSQDTAGHGSGANVLTF
CDR3nt: TGCGCCAGCAGCCAAGATACGGCAGGGCATGGCTCTGGGGCCAACGTCCTGACTTTC

v_gene: TRBV7-9
j_gene: TRBJ2-5
d_gene: TRBD2
abundance: few
CDR3aa: CASSLVASGGYETQYF
CDR3nt: TGTGCCAGCAGCTTAGTCGCTAGCGGGGGATATGAGACCCAGTACTTC

v_gene: TRBV6-2/TRBV6-3
j_gene: TRBJ1-5
d_gene: TRBD1
abundance: NA
CDR3aa: CASSSRGRLDQPQHF
CDR3nt: TGTGCCAGCAGTTCCAGGGGGCGCTTGGATCAGCCCCAGCATTTT

v_gene: TRBV23-1
j_gene: TRBJ2-4
d_gene: NA
abundance: NA
CDR3aa: CASSHPFVRGGNIQYF
CDR3nt: TGCGCCAGCAGCCACCCCTTTGTCAGGGGGGGGAACATTCAGTACTTC

v_gene: TRBV7-6
j_gene: TRBJ2-1
d_gene: TRBD1
abundance: many
CDR3aa: CASSLAAGGIYNEQFF
CDR3nt: TGTGCCAGCAGCTTAGCCGCAGGGGGTATCTACAATGAGCAGTTCTTC

v_gene: TRBV28
j_gene: TRBJ1-1
d_gene: TRBD1
abundance: many
CDR3aa: CASRTGGTEAFF
CDR3nt: TGTGCCTCGAGGACAGGGGGCACTGAAGCTTTCTTT

v_gene: TRBV7-2
j_gene: TRBJ1-2
d_gene: TRBD1
abundance: many
CDR3aa: CASSRDRGLGGYTF
CDR3nt: TGTGCCAGCAGCCGCGACAGGGGGCTGGGCGGCTACACCTTC

v_gene: TRBV20-1
j_gene: TRBJ2-3
d_gene: TRBD2
abundance: few
CDR3aa: CSAGPGRGNTDTQYF
CDR3nt: TGCAGTGCTGGCCCCGGGCGGGGGAACACAGATACGCAGTATTTT

v_gene: TRBV9
j_gene: TRBJ2-1
d_gene: NA
abundance: few
CDR3aa: CASSRGARPEQFF
CDR3nt: TGTGCCAGCAGTCGAGGGGCGCGTCCTGAGCAGTTCTTC

v_gene: TRBV7-2
j_gene: TRBJ2-3
d_gene: TRBD2
abundance: many
CDR3aa: CASSSGLAFSTDTQYF
CDR3nt: TGTGCCAGCAGCTCGGGACTAGCGTTTAGCACAGATACGCAGTATTTT

v_gene: TRBV6-6
j_gene: TRBJ2-5
d_gene: NA
abundance: many
CDR3aa: CASSPYSGGGETQYF
CDR3nt: TGTGCCAGCAGTCCTTACTCCGGCGGTGGGGAGACCCAGTACTTC

v_gene: TRBV2
j_gene: TRBJ2-3
d_gene: NA
abundance: NA
CDR3aa: CASTGGRGRGGTDTQYF
CDR3nt: TGTGCCAGCACCGGGGGGCGGGGAAGAGGCGGCACAGATACGCAGTATTTT

v_gene: TRBV6-5
j_gene: TRBJ2-1
d_gene: TRBD1
abundance: NA
CDR3aa: CASSYGTGVYNEQFF
CDR3nt: TGTGCCAGCAGCTACGGGACAGGGGTCTACAATGAGCAGTTCTTC

v_gene: TRBV9
j_gene: TRBJ2-1
d_gene: NA
abundance: NA
CDR3aa: CASSPRPARGNEQFF
CDR3nt: TGTGCCAGCAGCCCCCGACCCGCCCGCGGGAATGAGCAGTTCTTC

v_gene: TRBV12-3/TRBV12-4
j_gene: TRBJ2-2
d_gene: NA
abundance: many
CDR3aa: CASSTSDPYGTGELFF
CDR3nt: TGTGCCAGCAGTACATCGGACCCATACGGGACCGGGGAGCTGTTTTTT

v_gene: TRBV6-1
j_gene: TRBJ1-1
d_gene: NA
abundance: many
CDR3aa: CASTQGGRTEAFF
CDR3nt: TGTGCCAGCACCCAGGGTGGTCGAACTGAAGCTTTCTTT

v_gene: TRBV29-1
j_gene: TRBJ2-3
d_gene: TRBD1
abundance: NA
CDR3aa: CSVYPGQGQDTQYF
CDR3nt: TGCAGCGTATACCCGGGACAGGGACAGGATACGCAGTATTTT

v_gene: TRBV6-6
j_gene: TRBJ1-1
d_gene: NA
abundance: NA
CDR3aa: CASSNVGGYGHTEAFF
CDR3nt: TGTGCCAGCAGCAACGTGGGGGGCTATGGGCACACTGAAGCTTTCTTT

v_gene: TRBV4-1
j_gene: TRBJ2-7
d_gene: TRBD2
abundance: many
CDR3aa: CASSRLAGSYEQYF
CDR3nt: TGCGCCAGCAGCCGGCTAGCGGGGTCCTACGAGCAGTACTTC

v_gene: TRBV2
j_gene: TRBJ2-7
d_gene: TRBD1
abundance: NA
CDR3aa: CASRDLGQGATEQYF
CDR3nt: TGTGCCAGCAGAGACCTGGGACAGGGGGCGACCGAGCAGTACTTC

v_gene: TRBV5-1
j_gene: TRBJ2-3
d_gene: TRBD1
abundance: many
CDR3aa: CASSPGQGTQYF
CDR3nt: TGCGCCAGCAGCCCGGGACAGGGCACGCAGTATTTT

v_gene: TRBV3-2
j_gene: TRBJ2-3
d_gene: NA
abundance: NA
CDR3aa: CASSRLYGESTDTQYF
CDR3nt: TGTGCCAGCAGCCGCTTATACGGGGAATCCACAGATACGCAGTATTTT

v_gene: TRBV20-1
j_gene: TRBJ1-1
d_gene: NA
abundance: NA
CDR3aa: CSATQGVLTEAFF
CDR3nt: TGCAGTGCTACTCAGGGCGTGCTCACTGAAGCTTTCTTT